These T cell receptor beta chains were read from a single sample in a study of OX40 agonist ivuxolimab in advanced cancers. Method: immunoSEQ multiplex PCR; TCRdb's copy keeps in-frame clones and lacks some. The data hold about 50,000 clones, with 70% to 90% observed a single time. The sample was CD4+ or CD8+ T cells sorted from blood, taken in a trial of the OX40 agonist ivuxolimab. The receptors shown here come from an adult with an advanced solid tumor such as melanoma, head and neck, liver or kidney cancer. The conserved cysteine and the conserved F or W are not part of the CDR3 here.

TRBV6-5	ASSYSTSWELF
TRBV11-2	ASTLSRGSYNEQF
TRBV6-1	ASSQGQGWTYNEQF
TRBV29-1	SVEAPGQYYGYT
TRBV7-9	ASSLTVTGNYGYT
TRBV6-1	ASSEGLGNTEAF
TRBV7-9	ASSYDPYEQY
TRBV15	ATSILKRVTETQY
TRBV28	ASTHGVQETQY
TRBV10-3	AISVIAGGSTDTQY
TRBV7-7	ASSLGDREAPHNEQF
TRBV6-5	ASSPQGVIGYT
TRBV4-3	ASSQERPNTGELF
TRBV4-2	ASSPEGLAGDEQF
TRBV4-1	ASTIRETSGNTIY
TRBV5-1	ASSWRGTSDNYGYT
TRBV4-3	ASSQALGEPYEQY
TRBV28	ASSPGTVQETQY
TRBV10-1	ASGEWGSGTEAF
TRBV2	ASRGFGTNALLGYGYT
TRBV7-9	ASNRISYEQY
TRBV28	ASSLSRGTYEQY
TRBV30	AAVGVRVPYYGYT
TRBV27	ASSSDGSNEKLF
TRBV5-1	ASRKGLTEAF
TRBV11-2	ASSFSTSGLNEQY
TRBV19	ASSISGLHEQY
TRBV27	ASSLRRSGRAEEQY
TRBV7-6	ASSYTTGVTEAF
TRBV27	ASSLSGDTNEKLF
TRBV6-1	ASSDTAIRGTEAF
TRBV4-1	ASSQVTSGRGEQF
TRBV29-1	SVRKGGRVF
TRBV9	ASSPGDPSIQY
TRBV27	ASRLNTEAF
TRBV19	ASSGDRGYEKLF
TRBV7-6	ASSLVGTDTQY
TRBV27	ASSLGVTGQPQH
TRBV13	ASSTQRGSTDTQY
TRBV6-5	ASSLSHRRQPQH
TRBV5-1	ASSFGGGHNEQF
TRBV5-8	ASSARTGGNQPQH
TRBV6-5	ASRVAGGSTDTQY
TRBV4-3	ASSQGWGFTYEQY
TRBV11-2	ASSLGTFYEQY
TRBV19	ASTKRQGAREKLF
TRBV5-1	ASSLAEGRETDTQY
TRBV5-6	ASRTYSGTIAQDEQF
TRBV5-8	ASSLGPQGWYEQY
TRBV29-1	SVEDLSRGGNGYGYT
TRBV9	ASSTPGTGGTTHEQY
TRBV7-9	ASSIEPDEQY
TRBV18	ASSPQTSGERNEQF
TRBV4-3	ASSQDTAGVTGNTIY